This passage covers 20 T cell receptor beta chains from one sample sequenced in a study of T cells after yellow fever vaccination. From the 5' RACE reads, TCRdb called clonotypes with MiXCR, one entry per CDR3 protein. The table has over 300,000 distinct CDR3 sequences, about 4% seen once. This specimen consisted of PBMCs, obtained 5 days after the yellow fever booster vaccination. The receptors originated from a man aged 18-30 years who received the YFV17D yellow fever vaccine.

The gene calls are TRBV18 and TRBJ2-3; the match to TRBD2 covers 8 bases. The CDR3 totals 17 residues. V shed 1 base, J shed 3 bases, and the junction held 9 bases outside the gene matches. Germline CDR1 is KGHSH and CDR2 is LQKENI. The CDR3 sequence: CASSPQISGGQTDTQYF. The CDR3 DNA reads TGTGCCAGCTCACCACAAATCAGCGGGGGACAAACAGATACGCAGTATTTT.

This clonotype was recorded many times. J is TRBJ2-1 and V is TRBV7-9; 7 nucleotides line up with TRBD2. The CDR3 totals 18 residues. J lost 0 bases, V lost 4 bases, and 12 bases had no gene match. Germline V gene sequence: CDR1 SEHNR, CDR2 FQNEAQ (reference sequence). For the CDR3, the DNA is TGTGCCAGCAGCTCTTGGCCGGGGACTATCAGCTCCTACAATGAGCAGTTCTTC. As protein: CASSSWPGTISSYNEQFF.

This chain links TRBV28 with TRBJ2-7, with a tentative D call TRBD1 (5 bases). Deletions cut 6 bases from V and 6 bases from J, with 12 bases between. The CDR3 contains 12 residues. The germline V gene has CDR1 MDHEN and CDR2 SYDVKM. Here the CDR3 DNA reads TGTGCCAGCAGCTCCCTAGGGGCCGAGCAGTACGTC. Translation gives CASSSLGAEQYV.

This clonotype was seen many times. This rearrangement joins TRBV4-3 to TRBJ2-2; 10 nucleotides align to TRBD1. Germline lookup yields CDR1 LGHNA and CDR2 YSLEER. The CDR3 contains 17 residues. V was pared by 0 bases and J by 6 bases, with 7 bases of the junction left unmatched. The CDR3 DNA reads TGCGCCAGCAGCCAAGATGAGAGGACAGGGGGGCCCGGGGAGCTGTTTTTT. This codes for CASSQDERTGGPGELFF.

This clonotype was counted between two and nine times. This chain's CDR3 is CASVFRGATNYGYTF. The CDR3 nucleotides are TGTGCCAGTGTGTTCCGGGGGGCAACAAACTATGGCTACACCTTC. The gene calls are TRBV19 and TRBJ1-2; possibly TRBD1 for D (6 bases). Germline CDR1 and CDR2: LNHDA and SQIVND (reference sequence). Trimming took 8 bases from V and 2 from J, leaving 18 bases between them. The CDR3 consists of 15 residues.

V usage is TRBV7-6 and J usage is TRBJ2-3, with TRBD2 identical over 10 bases. Looked up from germline, CDR1 is SGHVS and CDR2 is FNYEAQ. V shed 5 bases, J shed 8 bases, and the junction held 13 bases outside the gene matches. This CDR3 contains 16 residues. Here the CDR3 DNA reads TGTGCCAGCAGCCTTCCGCTAGCGGGGGAGGAGGGTACGCAGTATTTT. Translation gives CASSLPLAGEEGTQYF.

V gene TRBV7-2 combines with J gene TRBJ2-1, with D possibly being TRBD2 (5 bases). The CDR3 is 13 amino acids. Trimming took off 8 bases at V and 1 base at J, with 9 bases between the two ends. Germline CDR1 and CDR2: SGHTA and FQGNSA. This chain's CDR3 is CASGLGSYNEQFF. The DNA of the CDR3 is TGTGCCAGCGGACTTGGATCCTACAATGAGCAGTTCTTC.

This clonotype has ten or more counts. V gene TRBV6-5 combines with J gene TRBJ2-6, with a tentative D call TRBD2 (7 bases). CDR1 and CDR2 from the germline V gene are MNHEY and SVGAGI. CDR3 length: 15 amino acids. V dropped 8 bases and J dropped 4 bases, with 15 bases sitting between them. The CDR3 DNA reads TGTGCCAGCCGGCCGGGGGGCTCCGGGGCCAACGTCCTGACTTTC. Translated: CASRPGGSGANVLTF.

The rearrangement joins TRBV21-1 to TRBJ2-7; no DNA check was done on the table's D call, TRBD1. TRBV21-1 is a recognized pseudogene. The CDR3 contains 19 residues. CDR3 bases: TGTGCCAGCAGAGGCCCCGGGGCCAAGGCCAACCCCCGTCGCTACGAGCAGTACGTC. Its protein is CASRGPGAKANPRRYEQYV.

The chain uses TRBV6-2 or TRBV6-3 and TRBJ2-6, with D perhaps matching TRBD1 or TRBD2 (5 bases each). CDR1 is MNHEY, CDR2 SVGEGT, per germline. The V end lost 6 bases, the J end lost 2 bases, and 11 bases lay between the germline ends. CDR3 size: 15 residues. Written as DNA, the CDR3 is TGTGCCAGCAGCGGCTGGGGGACTGGGGCCAACGTCCTGACTTTC. Its protein product is CASSGWGTGANVLTF.

The gene calls are TRBV2 and TRBJ2-5, with D unresolved. Germline V gives CDR1 SNHLY, CDR2 FYNNEI. V lost 5 bases, J lost 3 bases, and 10 bases lay in between. The CDR3 runs to 13 residues. CDR3 protein: CASSRGPEETQYF. Here the CDR3 DNA reads TGTGCCAGCAGTCGAGGACCCGAAGAGACCCAGTACTTC.

This clonotype was seen repeatedly, ten times or more. The chain couples TRBV7-2 to TRBJ2-7; the D gene is possibly TRBD1 (6 bases). This CDR3 region has 14 residues. V was cut by 2 bases and J by 3 bases, with 11 bases left in between. Germline CDR1 SGHTA, CDR2 FQGNSA. CDR3 sequence: CASSLSRGNYEQYF. The CDR3 nucleotides are TGTGCCAGCAGCTTATCCAGGGGCAACTACGAGCAGTACTTC.

This clonotype was seen many times. J is TRBJ2-3 and V is TRBV7-2, with 12 bases fitting TRBD2. J lost 3 bases, V lost 5 bases, and 9 bases had no gene match. This CDR3 has 17 residues. Germline-derived CDR1 and CDR2 are SGHTA and FQGNSA. This chain's CDR3 is CASSPSGGAVRTDTQYF. CDR3 bases: TGTGCCAGCAGCCCTAGCGGGGGGGCCGTCAGGACAGATACGCAGTATTTT.

This clonotype was seen a few times. The J gene is TRBJ1-3, the V gene TRBV6-2 or TRBV6-3; the match to TRBD1 covers 7 bases. The length of the CDR3 is 13 residues. Trimming cost V 8 bases and J 5 bases; bases outside gene matches: 6. Germline CDR1 and CDR2: MNHEY and SVGEGT. This CDR3 is CASQGERRNTIYF. The CDR3 nucleotides are TGTGCCAGCCAGGGGGAACGGCGAAACACCATATATTTT.

This clonotype was detected only a few times. V gene TRBV5-6 combines with J gene TRBJ2-3; D might be TRBD2 (5 bases). Looked up from germline, CDR1 is SGHDT and CDR2 is YYEEEE. The CDR3 contains 15 residues. Trimming cost V 1 base and J 2 bases, with 11 bases left between them. CDR3 sequence reads: CASSLSWTDTDTQYF. In nucleotides, the CDR3 is TGTGCCAGCAGCTTGTCGTGGACTGACACAGATACGCAGTATTTT.

The sample holds a few counts of this clonotype. The rearrangement links TRBV7-3 to TRBJ2-3; 11 bases are shared with TRBD2. Trimming at V came to 4 bases and at J to 5 bases, leaving 11 bases not matched to a gene. The CDR3 is 17 residues long. CDR1 and CDR2 (germline): SGHTA, FQGTGA. CDR3 nucleotide sequence: TGTGCCAGCAGCTCCCTCTCGACTAGCGGGGATCAAGATACGCAGTATTTT. Protein product: CASSSLSTSGDQDTQYF. The full variable domain, with the rest looked up from reference TRBV7-3 and TRBJ2-3, is GAGVSQTPSNKVTEKGKYVELRCDPISGHTALYWYRQSLGQGPEFLIYFQGTGAADDSGLPNDRFFAVRPEGSVSTLKIQRTERGDSAVYLCASSSLSTSGDQDTQYFGPGTRLTVL.

The V and J genes are TRBV12-3 or TRBV12-4 and TRBJ2-7; 11 positions agree with TRBD1. V shed 6 bases, J shed 0 bases, and the junction held 13 bases outside the gene matches. This CDR3 contains 18 residues. The CDR3 nucleotides read TGTGCCAGCAGCGGACAGGGGGCGCCCACCCCTTACTCCTACGAGCAGTACTTC. It encodes CASSGQGAPTPYSYEQYF.

This sequence joins TRBV5-5 and TRBJ2-5, with a weak D call TRBD1 (5 bases). The germline V and J ends were trimmed by 3 bases and 2 bases, with 17 bases remaining between them. From germline, CDR1 is SGHKS and CDR2 YYEKEE (reference sequence). The CDR3 runs to 16 residues. The CDR3: CASSSPLRQPQETQYF. Here the CDR3 DNA reads TGTGCCAGCAGCTCCCCACTGAGACAGCCTCAAGAGACCCAGTACTTC.

This clonotype was observed a few times. The rearrangement links TRBV19 to TRBJ1-2; 9 nucleotides line up with TRBD1. The CDR3 has 14 amino acids. With V trimmed by 6 bases and J by 7 bases, 9 bases remained unmatched. Germline V gene sequence: CDR1 LNHDA, CDR2 SQIVND (reference sequence). CDR3: CASSTPDRGGGYTF. DNA for the CDR3: TGTGCCAGTAGCACACCTGACAGGGGGGGTGGCTACACCTTC.

This clonotype was detected ten times or more. The CDR3: CASSLPGSTYEQYF. The CDR3 DNA sequence: TGCGCCAGCAGCTTGCCGGGGTCAACCTACGAGCAGTACTTC. The genes are TRBV5-1 and TRBJ2-7; a weak D match, TRBD2 (5 bases). Germline assignment: CDR1 SGHRS and CDR2 YFSETQ. The CDR3 sequence is 14 residues long. Trimming removed 1 base from V and 2 bases from J, with 10 bases in between.